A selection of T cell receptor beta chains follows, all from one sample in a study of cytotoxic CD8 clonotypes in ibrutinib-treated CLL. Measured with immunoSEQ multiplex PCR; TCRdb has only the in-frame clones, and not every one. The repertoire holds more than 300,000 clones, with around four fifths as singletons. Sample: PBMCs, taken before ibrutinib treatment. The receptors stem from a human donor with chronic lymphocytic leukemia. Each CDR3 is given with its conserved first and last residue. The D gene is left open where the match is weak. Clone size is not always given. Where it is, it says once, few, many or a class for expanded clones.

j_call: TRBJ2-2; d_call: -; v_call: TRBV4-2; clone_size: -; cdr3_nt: TGTGCCAGCAGTCAAAGTAGGGCTACCGGGGAGCTGTTTTTT; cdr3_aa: CASSQSRATGELFF
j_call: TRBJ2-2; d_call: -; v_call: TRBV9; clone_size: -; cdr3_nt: TGTGCCAGCAGCGTAGTTGGTCACACCGGGGAGCTGTTTTTT; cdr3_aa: CASSVVGHTGELFF
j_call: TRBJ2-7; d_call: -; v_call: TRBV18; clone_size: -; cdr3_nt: TGTGCCAGCTCACCGGGACCGTCTTCCTACGAGCAGTACTTC; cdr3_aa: CASSPGPSSYEQYF
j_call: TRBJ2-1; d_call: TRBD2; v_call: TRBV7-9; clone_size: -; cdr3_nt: TGTGCCAGCAGCTTATGGGGACTAGCGGAGGATGAGCAGTTCTTC; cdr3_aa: CASSLWGLAEDEQFF
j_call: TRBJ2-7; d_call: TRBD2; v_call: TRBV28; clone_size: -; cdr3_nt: TGTGCCAGCAGCTCCCCTCGGGCTAGCGGGCACAGCTCCTACGAGCAGTACTTC; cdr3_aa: CASSSPRASGHSSYEQYF
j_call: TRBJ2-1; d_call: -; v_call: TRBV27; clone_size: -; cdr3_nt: TGTGCCAGCAGTACGGGTCTTAGCTCCTACAATGAGCAGTTCTTC; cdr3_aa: CASSTGLSSYNEQFF
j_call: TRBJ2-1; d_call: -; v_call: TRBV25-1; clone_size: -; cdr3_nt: TGTGCCAGCACTGGTTATTTGGGCAATGAGCAGTTCTTC; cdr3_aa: CASTGYLGNEQFF
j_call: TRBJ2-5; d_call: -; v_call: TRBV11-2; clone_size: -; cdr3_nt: TGTGCCAGCAGCCAGGGGTACCAAGAGACCCAGTACTTC; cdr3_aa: CASSQGYQETQYF
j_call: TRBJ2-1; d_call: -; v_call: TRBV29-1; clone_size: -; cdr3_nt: TGCAGCGTTGCTCCCTCTTGGAGGTTTAGTGAGCAGTTCTTC; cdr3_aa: CSVAPSWRFSEQFF
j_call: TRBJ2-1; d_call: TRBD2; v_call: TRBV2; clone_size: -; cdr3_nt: TGTGCCAGCGGACTAGCGGGAGTTTGGAATGAGCAGTTCTTC; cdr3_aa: CASGLAGVWNEQFF
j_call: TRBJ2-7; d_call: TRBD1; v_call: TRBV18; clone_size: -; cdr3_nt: TGTGCCAGCTCACCACCACGGGGGGACAGGGACTCCTACGAGCAGTACTTC; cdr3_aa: CASSPPRGDRDSYEQYF
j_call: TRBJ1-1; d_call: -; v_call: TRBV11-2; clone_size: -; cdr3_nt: TGTGCCAGCAGCTCGCCGCCGGGCACGGAAGCTTTCTTT; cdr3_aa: CASSSPPGTEAFF
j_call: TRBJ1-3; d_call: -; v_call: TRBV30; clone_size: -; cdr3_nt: TGTGCCTGGAGTGGGTTCATGAGGCCCTCTAGAAACACCATATATTTT; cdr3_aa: CAWSGFMRPSRNTIYF
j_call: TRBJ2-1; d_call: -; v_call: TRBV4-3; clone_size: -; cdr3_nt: TGCGCCAGCAGCCACCTAGGGAGGGGGAATGAGCAGTTCTTC; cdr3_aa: CASSHLGRGNEQFF
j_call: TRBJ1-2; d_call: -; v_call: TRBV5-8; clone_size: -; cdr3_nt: TGTGCCAGCAGCCGAAGGAACTATGGCTACACCTTC; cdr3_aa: CASSRRNYGYTF
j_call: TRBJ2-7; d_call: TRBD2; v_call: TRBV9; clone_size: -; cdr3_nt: TGTGCCAGCAGCCCTACTAGCGGGAGCGAGCAGTACTTC; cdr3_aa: CASSPTSGSEQYF
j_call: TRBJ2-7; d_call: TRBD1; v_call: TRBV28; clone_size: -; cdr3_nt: TGTGCCAGCATTCGAGGACAGGGAAGGGCCTACGAGCAGTACTTC; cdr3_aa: CASIRGQGRAYEQYF
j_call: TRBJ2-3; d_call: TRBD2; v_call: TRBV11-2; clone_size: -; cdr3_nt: TGTGCCAGCAGCTTAGTGACTAGCGGGAGTACAGATACGCAGTATTTT; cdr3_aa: CASSLVTSGSTDTQYF
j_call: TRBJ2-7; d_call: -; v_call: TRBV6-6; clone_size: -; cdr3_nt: TGTGCCAGCAGTTATCCCGATGGACCGTTTTCCTACGAGCAGTACTTC; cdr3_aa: CASSYPDGPFSYEQYF
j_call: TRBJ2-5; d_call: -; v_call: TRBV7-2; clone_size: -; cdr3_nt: TGTGCCAGCAGCTTCTTGTCGCAACAGGGAGGTGGAGAGACCCAGTACTTC; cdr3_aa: CASSFLSQQGGGETQYF
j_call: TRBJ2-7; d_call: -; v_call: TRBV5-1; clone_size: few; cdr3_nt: TGCGCCAGCAGCTTGGCCCCTGACGGGTACGAGCAGTACTTC; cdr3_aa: CASSLAPDGYEQYF
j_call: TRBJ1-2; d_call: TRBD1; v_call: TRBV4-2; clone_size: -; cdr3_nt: TGTGCCAGCAGCCGAGACGAGGGGGCGAAGGAGGAGGGCTACACCTTC; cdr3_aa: CASSRDEGAKEEGYTF
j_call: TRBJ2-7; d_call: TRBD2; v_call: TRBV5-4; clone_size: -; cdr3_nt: TGTGCCAGCAGCCCGGGACTAGCGGGAGGCGAGCAGTACTTC; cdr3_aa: CASSPGLAGGEQYF
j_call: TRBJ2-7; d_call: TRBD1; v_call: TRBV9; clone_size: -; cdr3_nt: TGTGCCAGCAGCGAACGACAGGGGCCGGCCGGGGAGCAGTACTTC; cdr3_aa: CASSERQGPAGEQYF
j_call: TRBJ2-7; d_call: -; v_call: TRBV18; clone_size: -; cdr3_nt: TGTGCCAGCTCACCATTCAGGGTTTACGAGCAGTACTTC; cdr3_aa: CASSPFRVYEQYF
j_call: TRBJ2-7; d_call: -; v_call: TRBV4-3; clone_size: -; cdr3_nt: TGCGCCAGCAGCCAAGATGGAGCGCGCGAGCAGTACTTC; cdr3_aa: CASSQDGAREQYF
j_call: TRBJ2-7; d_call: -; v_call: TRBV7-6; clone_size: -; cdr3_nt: TGTGCCAGCAGCTCAACCCCCTACGAGCAGTACTTC; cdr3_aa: CASSSTPYEQYF
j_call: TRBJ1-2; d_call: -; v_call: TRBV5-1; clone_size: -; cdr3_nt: TGCGCCAGCAGCACCTCGGGGGGGAACTATGGCTACACCTTC; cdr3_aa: CASSTSGGNYGYTF
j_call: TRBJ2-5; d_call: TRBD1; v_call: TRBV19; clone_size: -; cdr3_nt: TGTGCCAGTAGTACGGACAGGGACGGACAAGAGACCCAGTACTTC; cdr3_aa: CASSTDRDGQETQYF
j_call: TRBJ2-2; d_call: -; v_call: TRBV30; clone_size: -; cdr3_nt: TGTGCCTGGAGCCCGACCACCACCGGGGAGCTGTTTTTT; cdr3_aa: CAWSPTTTGELFF
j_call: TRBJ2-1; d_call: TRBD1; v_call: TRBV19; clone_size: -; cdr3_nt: TGTGCCAGTAGTATATCCCACGGACAGGTTTTAAATGAGCAGTTCTTC; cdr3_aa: CASSISHGQVLNEQFF